This T cell receptor beta chain was sequenced for a study of cytomegalovirus exposure and HLA in healthy donors. PCR primers comprised 60 Vbeta and 13 Jbeta primers. Data came from immunoSEQ multiplex PCR; TCRdb stores just in-frame clones and leaves some out. Of 55,000 to 65,000 clones listed, approximately 79% are singletons. Concerning this clone itself: In the same sample, other DNA sequences code for this CDR3.

Sequenced sample: PBMCs. This receptor was obtained from a woman aged 30 to 39 in good health and CMV-seronegative.

The CDR3 reads CASSQAGGSYNEQFF. CDR3 bases: TGCGCCAGCAGCCAAGCGGGGGGCTCCTACAATGAGCAGTTCTTC. The chain is built from TRBV4-1 and TRBJ2-1; 7 bases are a match to TRBD2. The germline gives CDR1 MGHRA, CDR2 YSYEKL. This CDR3 contains 15 residues. The V and J ends lost 1 base and 0 bases, in that order; junction bases with no gene match: 0.